This T cell receptor (beta chain) stems from a study of cytomegalovirus exposure and HLA in healthy donors. Findings and caveats of the study: There were some public TCRs occurring in many donors, but most TCR sequences were rare. Among the sequence variants, a highly shared cluster was likely an artifact of sequencing. A prior analysis recorded that most TCR beta V segments were productive about 87% or about 30% of the time.

In regard to this clone: Its target is unknown. At one end the junction does not follow the germline gene, possibly because of a read error.

The V gene's germline CDR1 is LGHNA and CDR2 YNFKEQ. There are 13 residues in the CDR3. Likely unrecorded immune exposures existed in these nominally healthy donors. Primers for the PCR totalled 60 Vbeta and 13 Jbeta. This table comes from immunoSEQ multiplex PCR, and its TCRdb copy is limited to in-frame clones, with some not included. The data hold under 150,000 clones, with about three quarters observed a single time. V gene TRBV4-2 combines with J gene TRBJ1-1; the D is unclear. The source material was PBMCs. This TCR was recovered from a woman aged 40 to 50 in good health and CMV-seronegative. CDR3: CAGSQEAGTEAFF. Written as DNA, the CDR3 is TGTGCCGGCAGCCAAGAAGCTGGCACTGAAGCTTTCTTT.